This T cell receptor beta chain comes out of a study of T cell responses to AZD1222 COVID-19 vaccine. Study conclusions and caveats: Sampling that yielded the repertoires occurred only after the peak T cell response. Donors were largely white British and mainly female; clonal diversity was possibly underestimated.

The CDR3 contains 15 residues. Germline CDR1 is LGHNT and CDR2 is FRNRAP. Trimming removed 3 bases at V and 3 bases at J, with 12 bases between. Remarks on this clone: Its antigen is not known.

TCRdb keeps only in-frame clones here, not all; method: immunoSEQ multiplex PCR. The sample has some 130,000 clones; 85% to 90% are singletons. The clonotype was recovered from an adult in good health. The specimen was peripheral blood, collected on day 0 of AZD1222 vaccination. The genes are TRBV12-5 and TRBJ1-3; a possible D gene is TRBD1 (6 bases). The DNA of the CDR3 is TGTGCTAGTGGTTTAGAGGGACATATTGGAAACACCATATATTTT. Encoded protein: CASGLEGHIGNTIYF.